This record concerns one T cell receptor (beta chain) sequence. These data come from a study of cytomegalovirus exposure and HLA in healthy donors. Primers included in the PCR were 60 Vbeta and 13 Jbeta primers. Using immunoSEQ multiplex PCR, the repertoire was profiled, and TCRdb retains in-frame clones only, with some absent. The table records around 150,000 clones, approximately 77% of them present only once. V shed 0 bases and J 7 bases; nucleotides not matched to a gene: 4. This CDR3 is 15 amino acids long. The V gene's germline CDR1 is MNHNY and CDR2 SVGAGI (reference sequence). V usage is TRBV6-6 and J usage is TRBJ1-4, with TRBD1 identical over 8 bases. Source material: PBMCs. The TCR sequence derives from a male donor in good health and CMV-seropositive. The CDR3 region is CASSYSTGDGEKLFF. The CDR3 coding sequence is TGTGCCAGCAGTTACTCGACAGGGGACGGTGAAAAACTGTTTTTT.